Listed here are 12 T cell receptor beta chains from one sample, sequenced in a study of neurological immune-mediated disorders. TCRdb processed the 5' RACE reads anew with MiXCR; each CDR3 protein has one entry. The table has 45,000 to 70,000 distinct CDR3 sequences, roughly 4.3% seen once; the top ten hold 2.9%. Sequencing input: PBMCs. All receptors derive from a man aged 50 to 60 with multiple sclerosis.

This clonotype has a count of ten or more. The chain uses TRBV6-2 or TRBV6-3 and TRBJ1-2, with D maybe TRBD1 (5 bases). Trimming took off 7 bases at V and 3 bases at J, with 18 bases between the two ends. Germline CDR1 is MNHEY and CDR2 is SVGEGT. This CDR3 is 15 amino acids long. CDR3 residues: CASTRPGLWDYGYTF. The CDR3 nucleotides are TGTGCCAGCACCCGCCCGGGGCTTTGGGACTATGGCTACACCTTC.

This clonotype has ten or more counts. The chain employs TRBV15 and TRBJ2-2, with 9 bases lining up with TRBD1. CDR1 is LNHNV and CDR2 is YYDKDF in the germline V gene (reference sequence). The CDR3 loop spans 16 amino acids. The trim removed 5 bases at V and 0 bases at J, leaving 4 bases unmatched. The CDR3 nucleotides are TGTGCCACCAGCCCGGACAGGGGCCCGAACACCGGGGAGCTGTTTTTT. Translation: CATSPDRGPNTGELFF.

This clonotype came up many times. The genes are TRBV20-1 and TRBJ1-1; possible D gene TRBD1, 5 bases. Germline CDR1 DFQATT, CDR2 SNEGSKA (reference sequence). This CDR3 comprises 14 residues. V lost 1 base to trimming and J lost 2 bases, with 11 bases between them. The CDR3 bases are TGCAGTGCTAGAGTGTTCCAGGGTAACACTGAAGCTTTCTTT. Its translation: CSARVFQGNTEAFF.

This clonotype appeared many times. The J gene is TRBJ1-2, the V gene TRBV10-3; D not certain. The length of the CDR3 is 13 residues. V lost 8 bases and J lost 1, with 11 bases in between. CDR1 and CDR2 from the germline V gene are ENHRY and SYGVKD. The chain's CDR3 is CAIRNGFNYGYTF. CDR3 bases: TGTGCCATCCGGAACGGATTTAACTATGGCTACACCTTC.

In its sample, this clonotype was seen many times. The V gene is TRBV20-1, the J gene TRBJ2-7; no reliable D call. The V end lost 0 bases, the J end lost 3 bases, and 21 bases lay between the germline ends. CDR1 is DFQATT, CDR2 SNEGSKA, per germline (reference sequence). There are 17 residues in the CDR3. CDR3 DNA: TGCAGTGCTAGAGATAGGATGGAATTGGGGAAGCTCTACGAGCAGTACTTC. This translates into CSARDRMELGKLYEQYF.

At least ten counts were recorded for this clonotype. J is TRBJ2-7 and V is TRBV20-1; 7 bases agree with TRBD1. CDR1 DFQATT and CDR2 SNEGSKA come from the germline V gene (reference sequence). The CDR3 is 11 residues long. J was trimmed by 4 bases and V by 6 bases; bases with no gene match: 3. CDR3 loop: CSARQGYEQYF. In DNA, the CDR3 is TGCAGTGCAAGACAGGGATACGAGCAGTACTTC.

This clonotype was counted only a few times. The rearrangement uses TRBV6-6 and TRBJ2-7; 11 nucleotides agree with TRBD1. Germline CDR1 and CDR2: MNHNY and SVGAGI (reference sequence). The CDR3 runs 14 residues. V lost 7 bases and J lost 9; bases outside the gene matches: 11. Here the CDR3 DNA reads TGTGCCAGCATCGAGGGACAGGGGGTCCTGCTGCAGTACTTC. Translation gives CASIEGQGVLLQYF.

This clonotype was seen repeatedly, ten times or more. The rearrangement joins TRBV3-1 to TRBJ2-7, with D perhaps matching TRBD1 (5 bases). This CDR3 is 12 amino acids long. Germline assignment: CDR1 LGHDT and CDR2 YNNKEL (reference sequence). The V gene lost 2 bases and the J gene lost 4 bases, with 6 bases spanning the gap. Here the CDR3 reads CASSQRGYEQYF. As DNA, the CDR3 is TGTGCCAGCAGCCAAAGGGGTTACGAGCAGTACTTC.

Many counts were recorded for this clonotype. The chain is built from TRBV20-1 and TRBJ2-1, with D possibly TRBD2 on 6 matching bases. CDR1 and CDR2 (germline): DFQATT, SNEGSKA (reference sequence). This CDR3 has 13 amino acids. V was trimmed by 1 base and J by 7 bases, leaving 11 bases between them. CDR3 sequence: CSARAPSVNEQFF. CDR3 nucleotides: TGCAGTGCTAGAGCCCCTAGCGTGAATGAGCAGTTCTTC.

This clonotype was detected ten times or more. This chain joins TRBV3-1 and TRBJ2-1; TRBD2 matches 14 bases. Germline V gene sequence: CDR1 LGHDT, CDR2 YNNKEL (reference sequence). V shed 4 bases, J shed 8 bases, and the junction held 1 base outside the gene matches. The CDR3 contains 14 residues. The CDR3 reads CASSLTSGRDEQFF. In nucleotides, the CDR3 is TGTGCCAGCAGCCTGACTAGCGGGAGGGATGAGCAGTTCTTC.

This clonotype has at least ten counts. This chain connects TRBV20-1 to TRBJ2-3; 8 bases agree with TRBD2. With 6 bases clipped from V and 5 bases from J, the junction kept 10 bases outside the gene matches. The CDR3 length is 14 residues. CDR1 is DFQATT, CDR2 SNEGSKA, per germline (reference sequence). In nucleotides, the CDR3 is TGCAGTGCCAGACGGCGGGGGGCAGAAGATACGCAGTATTTT. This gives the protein CSARRRGAEDTQYF.

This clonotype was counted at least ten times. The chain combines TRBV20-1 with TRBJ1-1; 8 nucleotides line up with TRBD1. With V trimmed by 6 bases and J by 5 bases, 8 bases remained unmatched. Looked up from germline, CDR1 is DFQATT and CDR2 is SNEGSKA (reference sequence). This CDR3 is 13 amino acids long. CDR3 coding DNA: TGCAGTGCCAAAGGACAGGGCAGAACTGAAGCTTTCTTT. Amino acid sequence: CSAKGQGRTEAFF.